Included here is one T cell receptor (beta chain) sequence, with context. These data are taken from a study of blood T cell repertoires in COVID-19. About the study: Samples came from the United States, Italy and Spain, spanning acute and convalescent COVID-19.

Per the original data handling: Nucleated cell number was recorded as an estimate derived from reference gene primer amplification. The data were produced by immunoSEQ multiplex PCR, yet TCRdb's version contains in-frame clones alone and is incomplete. D and trimming were read from the DNA, whereas the V and J calls and clone size are those reported in that table. The table lists some 250,000 clones, 80% to 90% of them singletons. Material: peripheral blood. The TCR originated in a young man with active or convalescent COVID-19.

CDR3 nucleotides: TGCGCCAGCAGCCAGGACAGCGGCTCCTACAATGAGCAGTTCTTC. Protein sequence: CASSQDSGSYNEQFF. The rearrangement links TRBV5-1 to TRBJ2-1; the D gene is possibly TRBD1 (6 bases). V was shortened by 4 bases and J by 0 bases, with 11 bases between the two germline ends. There are 15 residues in the CDR3. Germline CDR1 SGHRS, CDR2 YFSETQ.